This T cell receptor beta chain stems from a study of blood T cell repertoires in COVID-19. On the study more broadly: Italy, Spain and the United States were the sources of the convalescent and acute COVID-19 samples. PBMCs, B-cell-depleted T cells, or T cells were the source of the cDNA or gDNA that made up the material.

The CDR3 is 14 amino acids. V was shortened by 6 bases and J by 2 bases, with 11 bases between the two germline ends. The germline gives CDR1 WNHNN, CDR2 SYGVQD (reference sequence). Original data processing: For nucleated cells, counts were estimated from reference gene primer amplification. The table came from immunoSEQ multiplex PCR; TCRdb's copy has only in-frame clones and leaves some out. V and J calls and clone size come straight from that table; D and trimming were deduced from the DNA. The sample has about 140,000 clones; under 90% are singletons. The sequencing input was peripheral blood. This clonotype was sampled from a woman aged 80 or over in a cohort sampled during active or convalescent COVID-19. The V and J genes are TRBV10-1 and TRBJ1-3, with D possibly being TRBD1 (6 bases). The CDR3 DNA follows: TGCGCCAGCAGCAGGGGTCTGGCTGGAAACACCATATATTTT. Protein: CASSRGLAGNTIYF.